This T cell receptor (beta chain) was recorded in a study of T cells in Graves' hyperthyroidism and ophthalmopathy. Notes on the study in general: Most thyroid clonotypes with frequency above 0.001 were detected in blood.

V lost 4 bases and J lost 4, with 16 bases in between. The CDR3 is made up of 15 amino acids. Germline CDR1 SGHAT, CDR2 FQNNGV. RNA transcripts were the template for amplifying TCR beta CDR3 regions. During a first-round RT-PCR of the TCR CDR3, the HTBI primer set was used. TCRdb recomputed calls from the multiplex PCR reads with MiXCR, one row per CDR3 protein. Of hundreds of thousands of distinct CDR3 sequences in the sample, over 12% were seen once. Ten or more counts support this clonotype. The antigen is undetermined. The receptor's source is a woman aged 40 to 50 with Graves' ophthalmopathy. The sample comprised blood. This sequence joins TRBV11-2 and TRBJ2-5; the D is unclear. The CDR3 is CASSSERARGETQYF. The CDR3 DNA is TGTGCCAGCAGCTCCGAGAGAGCCAGAGGAGAGACCCAGTACTTC.